This T cell receptor beta chain stems from a study of T cell responses to AZD1222 COVID-19 vaccine. Study background: Pooling covered second doses at about 4 or about 12 weeks. Study observations and caveats: An increase in Spike-specific TCR breadth and depth was observed after two AZD1222 doses. A mostly white British donor set with more females was recruited, and clonal diversity was possibly underestimated. Spike-wide vaccine-associated CD4 TCRs dominated at 160-218 and 743-854.

Generated by immunoSEQ multiplex PCR, the TCRdb table keeps only in-frame clones and is missing some. Here the sample spans 100,000 to 150,000 clones, approximately 89% being singletons. This clone is a singleton in its sample. What it binds is unknown. CDR3 length equals 18 residues. Germline V gives CDR1 SGHVS, CDR2 FQNEAQ. J gave up 1 base and V 7 bases, and 12 bases lay outside the gene matches. This clonotype was obtained from an adult in good health. The chain is built from TRBV7-8 and TRBJ2-6, with 8 positions matching TRBD1. The source material was peripheral blood, sampled on day 0 of AZD1222 vaccination. The CDR3 here is CASKNQGAKGSGANVLTF. The CDR3 coding sequence is TGTGCCAGCAAAAATCAGGGGGCAAAGGGGTCTGGGGCCAACGTCCTGACTTTC.